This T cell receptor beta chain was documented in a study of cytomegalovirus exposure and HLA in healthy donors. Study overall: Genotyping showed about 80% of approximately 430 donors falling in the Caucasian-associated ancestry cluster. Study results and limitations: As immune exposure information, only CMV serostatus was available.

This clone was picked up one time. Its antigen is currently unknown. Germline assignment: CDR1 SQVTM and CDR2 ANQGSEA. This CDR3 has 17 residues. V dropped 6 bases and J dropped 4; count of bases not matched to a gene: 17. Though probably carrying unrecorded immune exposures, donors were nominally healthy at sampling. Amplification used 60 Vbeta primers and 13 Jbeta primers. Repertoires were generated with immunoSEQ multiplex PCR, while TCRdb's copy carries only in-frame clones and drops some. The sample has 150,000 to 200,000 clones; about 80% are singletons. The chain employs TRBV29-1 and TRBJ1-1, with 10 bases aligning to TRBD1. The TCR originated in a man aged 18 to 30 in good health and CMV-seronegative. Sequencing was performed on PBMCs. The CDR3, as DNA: TGCAGCGTGCCAACCCGACAGGGGGCGCGGGTGGGCACTGAAGCTTTCTTT. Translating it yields CSVPTRQGARVGTEAFF.